Each of the 28 T cell receptor beta chains below was sequenced from the same sample in a study of T cells after yellow fever vaccination. TCRdb passed the 5' RACE reads through MiXCR, listing each CDR3 protein once. The table has 500,000 to 650,000 distinct CDR3 sequences, roughly 12% seen once. The sample was PBMCs, taken on the day of the yellow fever booster vaccination. Source of these receptors: a man aged 25 to 45 who received the YFV17D yellow fever vaccine.

This chain uses TRBV12-3 or TRBV12-4 with TRBJ2-6; perhaps D is TRBD1 or TRBD2 (5 bases each). V lost 0 bases and J lost 6, with 15 bases in between. The CDR3 consists of 17 residues. In nucleotides, the CDR3 is TGTGCCAGCAGTTTAGCGCATGGGACCGTAGTGGCCAACGTCCTGACTTTC. It yields the protein CASSLAHGTVVANVLTF.

This chain connects TRBV12-3 or TRBV12-4 to TRBJ2-5, with D perhaps matching TRBD2 (6 bases). CDR3 length equals 13 residues. The germline V and J ends were trimmed by 8 bases and 4 bases, with 14 bases remaining between them. CDR3 sequence reads: CASLRGTGETQYF. In nucleotides, the CDR3 is TGTGCCAGCCTTCGGGGGACGGGAGAGACCCAGTACTTC.

Only a few counts were recorded for this clonotype. This chain connects TRBV5-1 to TRBJ2-3; unclear D gene. The CDR3 is 14 amino acids. Germline V gene sequence: CDR1 SGHRS, CDR2 YFSETQ. V was pared by 4 bases and J by 0 bases, with 9 bases between. The CDR3 region is CASSMETSTDTQYF. The CDR3, as DNA: TGCGCCAGCAGCATGGAGACTAGCACAGATACGCAGTATTTT.

This clonotype was found a few times. The genes are TRBV15 and TRBJ2-3; 7 bases line up with TRBD2. Germline V CDR1 and CDR2: LNHNV, YYDKDF (reference sequence). Germline trimming cut 5 bases from V and 4 bases from J; bases unmatched to any gene: 6. This CDR3 spans 14 amino acids. The CDR3 is CATSGSRGADTQYF. DNA for the CDR3: TGTGCCACCAGCGGATCTCGGGGGGCAGATACGCAGTATTTT.

The chain carries TRBV7-6 and TRBJ1-1; 7 bases match TRBD1. The V gene end was trimmed by 5 bases and the J gene end by 10 bases; junction bases not matched to a gene: 10. Germline values: CDR1 SGHVS, CDR2 FNYEAQ. The CDR3 consists of 13 residues. The CDR3 loop reads CASSQGQLRSAFF. In DNA, the CDR3 is TGTGCCAGCAGCCAGGGACAGCTAAGGTCAGCTTTCTTT.

This clonotype has just a few counts. This sequence joins TRBV29-1 and TRBJ2-7; TRBD2 aligns across 12 bases. This CDR3 region has 13 residues. V lost 4 bases and J lost 3; bases outside the gene matches: 1. Germline CDR1 reads SQVTM; CDR2 reads ANQGSEA. CDR3 region: CSVGLAGDYEQYF. The CDR3 bases are TGCAGCGTTGGACTAGCGGGGGACTACGAGCAGTACTTC.

This clonotype came up a few times. The chain employs TRBV5-8 and TRBJ2-5, with 11 bases matching TRBD2. This CDR3 is 17 amino acids long. Losses at the gene ends were 4 bases for V and 3 bases for J; bases not matched to a gene: 11. Germline CDR1 and CDR2: SGHTS and YDEGEE. The CDR3 spells CASSQGTSGSSEETQYF. Written as DNA, the CDR3 is TGTGCCAGCAGCCAGGGTACTAGCGGGAGCAGCGAAGAGACCCAGTACTTC.

This clonotype was seen a few times. The genes are TRBV10-3 and TRBJ2-7, with D perhaps matching TRBD2 (5 bases). This CDR3 is built from 12 residues. The V end lost 8 bases, the J end lost 2 bases, and 10 bases lay between the germline ends. Germline values: CDR1 ENHRY, CDR2 SYGVKD. The CDR3 nucleotides are TGTGCCATCGCCGGGAAGCCCTACGAGCAGTACTTC. Its protein is CAIAGKPYEQYF.

This clonotype came up many times. J is TRBJ2-1 and V is TRBV5-1, with D hard to call. The CDR3 is 11 amino acids. The germline gives CDR1 SGHRS, CDR2 YFSETQ. V was trimmed by 0 bases and J by 13 bases, leaving 8 bases between them. CDR3 bases: TGCGCCAGCAGCTTGGAAGGCGTACAGTTCTTC. It specifies CASSLEGVQFF.

This clonotype was observed a handful of times. CDR3 in amino acids: CASTPGTGPSGANVLTF. CDR3 nucleotide sequence: TGTGCCAGCACCCCGGGGACAGGACCCTCTGGGGCCAACGTCCTGACTTTC. This chain links TRBV9 with TRBJ2-6; TRBD1 matches at 8 bases. The CDR3 length is 17 residues. The germline V gene encodes CDR1 SGDLS and CDR2 YYNGEE. V lost 6 bases and J lost 0; bases outside the gene matches: 8. The full variable domain, with the rest looked up from reference TRBV9 and TRBJ2-6, is DSGVTQTPKHLITATGQRVTLRCSPRSGDLSVYWYQQSLDQGLQFLIQYYNGEERAKGNILERFSAQQFPDLHSELNLSSLELGDSALYFCASTPGTGPSGANVLTFGAGSRLTVL.

The rearrangement uses TRBV6-5 and TRBJ2-3; D is undetermined. Trimming took off 0 bases at V and 1 base at J, with 5 bases between the two ends. From germline, CDR1 is MNHEY and CDR2 SVGAGI. The CDR3 is 14 amino acids. The CDR3 DNA is TGTGCCAGCAGTTACTCGTGGGGCACAGATACGCAGTATTTT. As protein: CASSYSWGTDTQYF.

This clonotype was detected many times. The rearrangement joins TRBV5-1 to TRBJ1-1; 7 bases match TRBD1. This CDR3 contains 14 residues. With 4 bases clipped from V and 7 bases from J, the junction kept 10 bases outside the gene matches. CDR1 is SGHRS and CDR2 is YFSETQ in the germline V gene. CDR3: CASSQGGQGVEAFF. The CDR3 nucleotides are TGCGCCAGCAGCCAGGGCGGTCAGGGGGTTGAAGCTTTCTTT. Full variable domain (rest looked up from reference TRBV5-1 and TRBJ1-1): KAGVTQTPRYLIKTRGQQVTLSCSPISGHRSVSWYQQTPGQGLQFLFEYFSETQRNKGNFPGRFSGRQFSNSRSEMNVSTLELGDSALYLCASSQGGQGVEAFFGQGTRLTVV.

The chain has TRBV6-5 and TRBJ2-7; D perhaps matches TRBD1 (6 bases). CDR3 length equals 17 residues. Germline CDR1 and CDR2: MNHEY and SVGAGI. Trimming took off 2 bases at V and 2 bases at J, with 19 bases between the two ends. This CDR3 is CASSYQFDSGQPYEQYF. In nucleotides, the CDR3 is TGTGCCAGCAGTTACCAATTTGACTCAGGACAGCCCTACGAGCAGTACTTC.

This clonotype has more than one count but fewer than ten. The chain joins TRBV7-3 to TRBJ2-1; TRBD2 matches 9 bases. The CDR3 loop spans 15 amino acids. With V trimmed by 7 bases and J by 2 bases, 6 bases remained unmatched. Germline CDR1 is SGHTA and CDR2 is FQGTGA. CDR3 DNA sequence: TGTGCCAGCAAAGTTAGCGGGAGTCCCTACAATGAGCAGTTCTTC. This encodes CASKVSGSPYNEQFF.

J is TRBJ1-4 and V is TRBV20-1; unclear D gene. There are 14 residues in the CDR3. Germline-derived CDR1 and CDR2 are DFQATT and SNEGSKA (reference sequence). The V gene lost 6 bases and the J gene lost 0 bases, with 11 bases spanning the gap. In DNA, the CDR3 is TGCAGTGCACGGGTGGTGGCAACTAATGAAAAACTGTTTTTT. This sequence encodes CSARVVATNEKLFF.

In its sample, this clonotype was seen many times. The chain carries TRBV19 and TRBJ2-2, with a weak D call TRBD2 (6 bases). V was trimmed by 1 base and J by 2 bases, leaving 8 bases between them. Germline V gene sequence: CDR1 LNHDA, CDR2 SQIVND (reference sequence). This CDR3 contains 15 residues. The CDR3 spells CASSIVAGNTGELFF. CDR3 in DNA: TGTGCCAGTAGTATAGTGGCGGGAAACACCGGGGAGCTGTTTTTT.

The chain combines TRBV7-2 with TRBJ2-1; a possible D gene is TRBD1 (5 bases). Trimming stripped 1 base from V and 7 bases from J, with 14 bases between. Germline V gives CDR1 SGHTA, CDR2 FQGNSA. This CDR3 region has 15 residues. The DNA for the CDR3 is TGTGCCAGCAGCTTAGACATGGGGCTGGTGAATGAGCAGTTCTTC. Amino acid sequence: CASSLDMGLVNEQFF.

This clonotype was seen a handful of times. The rearrangement joins TRBV20-1 to TRBJ1-2, with D hard to call. Per germline, CDR1 DFQATT and CDR2 SNEGSKA (reference sequence). The CDR3 covers 10 residues. Trimming stripped 1 base from V and 13 bases from J, with 10 bases between. In DNA, the CDR3 is TGCAGTGCTAGAGCAGACGGCGGCACCTTC. Protein: CSARADGGTF.

The V and J genes are TRBV7-2 and TRBJ2-3; the D gene is possibly TRBD1 (6 bases). This CDR3 spans 15 amino acids. From germline, CDR1 is SGHTA and CDR2 FQGNSA. V was trimmed by 5 bases and J by 2 bases, leaving 14 bases between them. The CDR3 DNA reads TGTGCCAGCAGCCATGCGGCAGGGGACACAGATACGCAGTATTTT. Translating it yields CASSHAAGDTDTQYF.

The DNA for the CDR3 is TGTGCCAGCACCAAAAGGGTAGCGGGAGAGACCCAGTACTTC. This translates into CASTKRVAGETQYF. The rearrangement links TRBV7-9 to TRBJ2-5; 7 bases line up with TRBD2. CDR1 is SEHNR and CDR2 is FQNEAQ in the germline V gene (reference sequence). The CDR3 is 14 amino acids. V was pared by 7 bases and J by 4 bases, with 9 bases of the junction left unmatched.

CDR3 loop: CASSRPGTGDEKLFF. CDR3 DNA sequence: TGTGCCAGCAGCCGACCGGGGACAGGGGATGAAAAACTGTTTTTT. The chain carries TRBV14 and TRBJ1-4; TRBD1 agrees at 10 bases. This CDR3 comprises 15 residues. Per the germline V gene, CDR1 is SGHDN and CDR2 is FVKESK. V lost 4 bases and J lost 6; bases outside the gene matches: 5.

In this sample, this clonotype turned up a few times. V usage is TRBV20-1 and J usage is TRBJ2-7; D possibly corresponds to TRBD1 (6 bases). The CDR3 sequence is 12 residues long. Germline V gene data show CDR1 as DFQATT and CDR2 as SNEGSKA (reference sequence). The germline V and J ends were trimmed by 7 bases and 4 bases, with 14 bases remaining between them. The CDR3 bases are TGCAGTGTCCGGACAGCCTCTTACGAGCAGTACTTC. Translation gives CSVRTASYEQYF.

V and J are TRBV5-1 and TRBJ2-7, with D possibly matching TRBD2 (6 bases). The CDR3 length is 14 residues. Germline lookup yields CDR1 SGHRS and CDR2 YFSETQ. V lost 0 bases, J lost 6 bases, and 13 bases lay in between. The CDR3 here is CASSLGLEIGEQYF. DNA of the CDR3: TGCGCCAGCAGCTTGGGACTAGAGATCGGCGAGCAGTACTTC. Complete variable domain (other parts from reference TRBV5-1 and TRBJ2-7): KAGVTQTPRYLIKTRGQQVTLSCSPISGHRSVSWYQQTPGQGLQFLFEYFSETQRNKGNFPGRFSGRQFSNSRSEMNVSTLELGDSALYLCASSLGLEIGEQYFGPGTRLTVT.

This chain connects TRBV12-5 to TRBJ2-1; 13 nucleotides agree with TRBD2. The CDR3 is 18 residues long. The junction had 9 bases not matched to a gene; V was cut back by 0 bases and J by 7 bases. CDR1 LGHNT and CDR2 FRNRAP come from the germline V gene. The chain's CDR3 is CASGLVLAGGGLGNEQFF. CDR3 bases: TGTGCTAGTGGTTTGGTACTAGCGGGAGGGGGCCTGGGGAATGAGCAGTTCTTC.

This clonotype has just a few counts. The DNA for the CDR3 is TGTGCCATCAGAAGACAGGGCTATTACGAGCAGTACTTC. Protein: CAIRRQGYYEQYF. This chain links TRBV10-3 with TRBJ2-7, with 7 bases lining up with TRBD1. V lost 6 bases to trimming and J lost 4 bases; unmatched junction nucleotides: 6. Per the germline V gene, CDR1 is ENHRY and CDR2 is SYGVKD. This CDR3 comprises 13 residues.

The gene calls are TRBV28 and TRBJ2-1, with TRBD2 matching 10 bases. V lost 11 bases to trimming and J lost 7 bases; unmatched junction nucleotides: 20. There are 17 residues in the CDR3. CDR1 MDHEN and CDR2 SYDVKM come from the germline V gene. The CDR3 region has the DNA TGTGCCTTCTGTTTATGGGCTAGCGGGAGTATGTCAAATGAGCAGTTCTTC. Protein sequence: CAFCLWASGSMSNEQFF.

The chain combines TRBV5-1 with TRBJ2-1, with a tentative D call TRBD1 (6 bases). V lost 5 bases and J lost 7, with 19 bases in between. Germline V gene sequence: CDR1 SGHRS, CDR2 YFSETQ. The CDR3 consists of 15 residues. The chain's CDR3 is CASSPEGGVANEQFF. The CDR3 DNA sequence: TGCGCCAGCAGTCCAGAAGGGGGAGTCGCAAATGAGCAGTTCTTC. The full variable domain, completed using reference TRBV5-1 and TRBJ2-1, is KAGVTQTPRYLIKTRGQQVTLSCSPISGHRSVSWYQQTPGQGLQFLFEYFSETQRNKGNFPGRFSGRQFSNSRSEMNVSTLELGDSALYLCASSPEGGVANEQFFGPGTRLTVL.

This clonotype has just a few counts. The chain links TRBV18 to TRBJ2-5; unclear D gene. The CDR3 loop spans 16 amino acids. Trimming took off 1 base at V and 2 bases at J, with 14 bases between the two ends. The germline V gene encodes CDR1 KGHSH and CDR2 LQKENI. The CDR3: CASSPLVPTRQETQYF. For the CDR3, the DNA is TGTGCCAGCTCACCACTGGTCCCCACGAGGCAAGAGACCCAGTACTTC.